This T cell receptor beta chain was documented in a study of T cells in Graves' hyperthyroidism and ophthalmopathy. Turning to the study itself: The initial diagnosis was the point when peripheral blood was collected, ahead of any treatment.

Study outcomes and limitations: A 13 V-J signature model discriminated ophthalmopathy versus stable hyperthyroidism.

The TCR beta CDR3 regions underwent amplification using RNA transcripts as the source. RT-PCR in the first round (using the HTBI primer set) targeted the TCR CDR3. TCRdb reprocessed the multiplex PCR reads with MiXCR, giving one entry per CDR3 protein. The table includes about 640,000 distinct CDR3 sequences, about 14% detected once. Orbital computed tomography, thyroid ultrasound, serum thyroxine and TRAb, and clinical symptoms together informed the diagnoses. CDR1 is MNHEY, CDR2 SVGEGT, per germline. The CDR3 has 14 amino acids. V gave up 4 bases and J gave up 1 base, with 10 bases separating them. In regard to this clonotype: Its antigen is unidentified.

The V and J genes are TRBV6-2 or TRBV6-3 and TRBJ1-1, with D unresolved. This sequence was found in a woman between 45 and 65 years old with Graves' ophthalmopathy. Material for sequencing was blood. CDR3 sequence: CASSFPRRNTEAFF. The CDR3 DNA reads as TGTGCCAGCAGTTTTCCTAGGCGGAACACTGAAGCTTTCTTT.